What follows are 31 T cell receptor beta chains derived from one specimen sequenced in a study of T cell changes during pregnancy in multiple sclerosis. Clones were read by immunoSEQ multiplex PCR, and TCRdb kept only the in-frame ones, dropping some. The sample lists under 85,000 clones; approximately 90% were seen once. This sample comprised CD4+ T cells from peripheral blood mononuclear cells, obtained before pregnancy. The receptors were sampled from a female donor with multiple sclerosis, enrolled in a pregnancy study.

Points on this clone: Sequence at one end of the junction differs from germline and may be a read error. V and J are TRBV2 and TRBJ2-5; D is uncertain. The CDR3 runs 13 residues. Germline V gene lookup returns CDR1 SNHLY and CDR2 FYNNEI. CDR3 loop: CASREDESRTQYF. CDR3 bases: TGTGCCAGCAGGGAAGACGAGTCTCGGACCCAGTACTTC.

CDR3 DNA sequence: TGTGCCAGCAGCAATGGGGTAACAGGGTATCAGCCCCAGCATTTT. It translates to CASSNGVTGYQPQHF. This chain links TRBV21-1 with TRBJ1-5; the tabulated D call, TRBD1, remains unverified against the DNA. TRBV21-1 is shown as a pseudogene. The CDR3 covers 15 residues.

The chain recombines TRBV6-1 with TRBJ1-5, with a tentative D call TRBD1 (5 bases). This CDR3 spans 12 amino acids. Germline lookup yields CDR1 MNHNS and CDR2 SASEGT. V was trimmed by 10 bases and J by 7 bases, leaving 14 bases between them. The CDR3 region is CATEGVGQPQHF. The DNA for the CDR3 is TGTGCCACCGAAGGGGTCGGACAGCCCCAGCATTTT.

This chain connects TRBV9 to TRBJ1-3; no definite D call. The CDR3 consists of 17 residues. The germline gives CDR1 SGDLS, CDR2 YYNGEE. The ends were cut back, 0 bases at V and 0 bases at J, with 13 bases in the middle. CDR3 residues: CASSVAGGTLSGNTIYF. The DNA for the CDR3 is TGTGCCAGCAGCGTAGCCGGCGGTACCCTCTCTGGAAACACCATATATTTT.

The CDR3 spells CASNKGLAGGSSYNEQFF. CDR3 sequence (DNA): TGTGCCAGCAACAAGGGACTAGCGGGAGGTAGCTCCTACAATGAGCAGTTCTTC. The V call is TRBV2, the J call TRBJ2-1, with 15 bases matching TRBD2. Trimming took 7 bases from V and 0 from J; bases not matched to a gene: 7. The germline CDR1 and CDR2 sequences are SNHLY and FYNNEI. CDR3 length: 18 amino acids.

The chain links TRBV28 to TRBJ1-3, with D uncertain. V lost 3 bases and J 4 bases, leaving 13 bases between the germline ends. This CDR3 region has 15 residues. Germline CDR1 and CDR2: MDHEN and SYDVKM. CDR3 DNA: TGTGCCAGCAGTTTGCGCGGGGTAGAAGGAAACACCATATATTTT. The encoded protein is CASSLRGVEGNTIYF.

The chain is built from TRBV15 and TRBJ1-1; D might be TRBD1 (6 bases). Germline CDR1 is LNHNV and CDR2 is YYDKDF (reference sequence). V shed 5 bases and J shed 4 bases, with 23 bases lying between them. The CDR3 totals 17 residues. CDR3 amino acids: CATSVGGTGSFGTEAFF. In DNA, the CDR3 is TGTGCCACCAGCGTCGGAGGTACAGGGAGTTTCGGCACTGAAGCTTTCTTT.

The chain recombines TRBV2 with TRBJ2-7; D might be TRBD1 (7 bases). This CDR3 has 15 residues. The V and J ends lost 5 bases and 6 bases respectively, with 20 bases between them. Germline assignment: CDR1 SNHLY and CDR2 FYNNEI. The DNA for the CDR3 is TGTGCCAGCAGTCCGACAGGGTTAAGGACTACCGAGCAGTACTTC. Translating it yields CASSPTGLRTTEQYF. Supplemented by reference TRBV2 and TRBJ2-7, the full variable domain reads EPEVTQTPSHQVTQMGQEVILRCVPISNHLYFYWYRQILGQKVEFLVSFYNNEISEKSEIFDDQFSVERPDGSNFTLKIRSTKLEDSAMYFCASSPTGLRTTEQYFGPGTRLTVT.

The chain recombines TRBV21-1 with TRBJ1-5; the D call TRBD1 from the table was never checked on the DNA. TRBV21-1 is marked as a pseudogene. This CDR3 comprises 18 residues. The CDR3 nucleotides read TGTGCCAGCAGCAAACAGCGTCGTGAGATCAGGGGCAATCAGCCCCAGCATTTT. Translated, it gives CASSKQRREIRGNQPQHF.

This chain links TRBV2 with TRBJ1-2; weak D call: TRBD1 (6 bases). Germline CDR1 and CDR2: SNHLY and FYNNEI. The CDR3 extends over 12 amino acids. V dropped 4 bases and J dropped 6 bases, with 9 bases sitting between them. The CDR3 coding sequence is TGTGCCAGCAGTGTCAGGGGAGATGGCTACACCTTC. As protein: CASSVRGDGYTF.

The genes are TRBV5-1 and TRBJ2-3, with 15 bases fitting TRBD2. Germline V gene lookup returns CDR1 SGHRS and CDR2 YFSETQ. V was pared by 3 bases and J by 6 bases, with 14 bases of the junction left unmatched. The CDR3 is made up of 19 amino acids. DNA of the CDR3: TGCGCCAGCAGCTCGGGACTAGCGGGAGGCCGGGTGACGCTGGATACGCAGTATTTT. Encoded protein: CASSSGLAGGRVTLDTQYF.

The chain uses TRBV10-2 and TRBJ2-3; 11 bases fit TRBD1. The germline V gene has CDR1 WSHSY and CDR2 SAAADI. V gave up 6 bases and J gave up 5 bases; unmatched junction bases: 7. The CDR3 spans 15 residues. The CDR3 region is CASSVDRGRGDTQYF. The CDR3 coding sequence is TGCGCCAGCAGCGTGGACAGGGGGCGCGGAGATACGCAGTATTTT.

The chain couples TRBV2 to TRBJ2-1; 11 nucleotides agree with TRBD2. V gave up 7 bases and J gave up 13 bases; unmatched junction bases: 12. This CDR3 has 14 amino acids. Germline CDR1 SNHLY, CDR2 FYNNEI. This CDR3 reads CASKKLLAGDHQFF. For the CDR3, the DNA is TGTGCCAGCAAGAAGCTACTAGCGGGAGACCACCAGTTCTTC.

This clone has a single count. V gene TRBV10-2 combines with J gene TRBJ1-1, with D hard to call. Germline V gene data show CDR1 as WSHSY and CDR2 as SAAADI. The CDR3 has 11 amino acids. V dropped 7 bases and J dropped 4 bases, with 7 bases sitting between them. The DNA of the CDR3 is TGCGCCAGCACGTCGAGCACTGAAGCTTTCTTT. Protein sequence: CASTSSTEAFF.

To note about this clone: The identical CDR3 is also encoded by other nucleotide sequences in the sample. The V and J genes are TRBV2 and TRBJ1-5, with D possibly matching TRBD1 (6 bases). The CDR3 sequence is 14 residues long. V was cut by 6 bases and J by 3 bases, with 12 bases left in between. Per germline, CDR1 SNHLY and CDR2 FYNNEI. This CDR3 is CASRPQGFNQPQHF. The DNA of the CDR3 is TGTGCCAGCAGACCCCAGGGGTTCAATCAGCCCCAGCATTTT.

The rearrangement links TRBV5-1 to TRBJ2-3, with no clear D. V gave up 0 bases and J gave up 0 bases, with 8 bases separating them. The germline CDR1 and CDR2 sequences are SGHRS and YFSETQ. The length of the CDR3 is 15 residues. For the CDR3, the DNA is TGCGCCAGCAGCTTGGTAGTCCTCAGCACAGATACGCAGTATTTT. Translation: CASSLVVLSTDTQYF.

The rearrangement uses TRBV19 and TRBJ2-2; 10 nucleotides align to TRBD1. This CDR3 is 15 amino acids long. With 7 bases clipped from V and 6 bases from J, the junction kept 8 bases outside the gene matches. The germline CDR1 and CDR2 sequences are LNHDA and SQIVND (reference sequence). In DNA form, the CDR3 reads TGTGCCAGTATTCCGGGACAGGGGATTTCCGGGGAGCTGTTTTTT. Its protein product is CASIPGQGISGELFF.

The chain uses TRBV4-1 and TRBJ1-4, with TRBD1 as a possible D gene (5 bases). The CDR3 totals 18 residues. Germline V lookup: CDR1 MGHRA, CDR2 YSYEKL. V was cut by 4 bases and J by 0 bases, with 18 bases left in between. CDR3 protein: CASSLSLGQAATNEKLFF. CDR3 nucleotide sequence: TGCGCCAGCAGCCTATCCCTGGGGCAGGCTGCAACTAATGAAAAACTGTTTTTT.

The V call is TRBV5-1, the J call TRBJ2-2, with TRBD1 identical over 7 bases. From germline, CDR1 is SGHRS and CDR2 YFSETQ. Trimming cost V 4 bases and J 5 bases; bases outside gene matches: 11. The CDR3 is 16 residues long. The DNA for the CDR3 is TGCGCCAGCAGCCCCCCCGGGAACAGGGGTACCGGGGAGCTGTTTTTT. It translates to CASSPPGNRGTGELFF. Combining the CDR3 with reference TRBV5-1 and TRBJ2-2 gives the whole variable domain KAGVTQTPRYLIKTRGQQVTLSCSPISGHRSVSWYQQTPGQGLQFLFEYFSETQRNKGNFPGRFSGRQFSNSRSEMNVSTLELGDSALYLCASSPPGNRGTGELFFGEGSRLTVL.

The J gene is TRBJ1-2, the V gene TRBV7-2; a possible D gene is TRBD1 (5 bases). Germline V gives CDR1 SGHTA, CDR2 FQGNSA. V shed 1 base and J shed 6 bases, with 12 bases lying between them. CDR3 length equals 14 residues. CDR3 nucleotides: TGTGCCAGCAGCTTAGGGGGGGGTCTGGATGGCTACACCTTC. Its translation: CASSLGGGLDGYTF. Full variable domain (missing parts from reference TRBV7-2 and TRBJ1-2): GAGVSQSPSNKVTEKGKDVELRCDPISGHTALYWYRQSLGQGLEFLIYFQGNSAPDKSGLPSDRFSAERTGGSVSTLTIQRTQQEDSAVYLCASSLGGGLDGYTFGSGTRLTVV.

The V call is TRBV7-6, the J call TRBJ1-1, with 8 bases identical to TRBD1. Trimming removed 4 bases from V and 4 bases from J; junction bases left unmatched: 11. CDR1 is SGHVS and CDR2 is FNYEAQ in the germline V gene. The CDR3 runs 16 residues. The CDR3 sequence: CASSYKDQGAGTEAFF. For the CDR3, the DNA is TGTGCCAGCAGCTACAAAGATCAGGGGGCGGGCACTGAAGCTTTCTTT.

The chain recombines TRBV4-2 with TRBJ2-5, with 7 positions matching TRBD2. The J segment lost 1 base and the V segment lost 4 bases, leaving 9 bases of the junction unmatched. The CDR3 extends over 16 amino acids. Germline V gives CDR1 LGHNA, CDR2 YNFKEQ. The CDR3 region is CASSRPQTSLQETQYF. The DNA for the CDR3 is TGTGCCAGCAGCCGCCCTCAGACTAGCCTCCAAGAGACCCAGTACTTC.

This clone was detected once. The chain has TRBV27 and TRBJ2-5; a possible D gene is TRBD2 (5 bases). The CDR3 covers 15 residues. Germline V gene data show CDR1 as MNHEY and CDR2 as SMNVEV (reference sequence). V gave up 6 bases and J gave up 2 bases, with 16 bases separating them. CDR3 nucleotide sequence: TGTGCCAGCAGCCCTGGGAGAGGAGCTCAAGAGACCCAGTACTTC. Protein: CASSPGRGAQETQYF.

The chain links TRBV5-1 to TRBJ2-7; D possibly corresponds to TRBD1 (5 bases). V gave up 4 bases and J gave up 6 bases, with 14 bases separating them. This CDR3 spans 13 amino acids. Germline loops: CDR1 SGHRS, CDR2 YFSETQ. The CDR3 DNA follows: TGCGCCAGCAGCCCCCACGTGGGGCGCGAGCAGTACTTC. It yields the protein CASSPHVGREQYF.

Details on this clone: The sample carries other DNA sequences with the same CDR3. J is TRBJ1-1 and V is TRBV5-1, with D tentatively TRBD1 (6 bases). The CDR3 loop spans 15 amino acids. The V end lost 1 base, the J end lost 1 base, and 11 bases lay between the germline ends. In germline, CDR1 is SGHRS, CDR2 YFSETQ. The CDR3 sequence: CASSLLQGPNTEAFF. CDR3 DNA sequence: TGCGCCAGCAGCTTGTTGCAGGGGCCGAACACTGAAGCTTTCTTT.

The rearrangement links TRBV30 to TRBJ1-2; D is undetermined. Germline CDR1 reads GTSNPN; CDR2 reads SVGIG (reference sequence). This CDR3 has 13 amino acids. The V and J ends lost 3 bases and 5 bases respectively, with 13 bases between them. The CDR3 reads CAWRDGREYGYTF. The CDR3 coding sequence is TGTGCCTGGAGAGACGGACGGGAATATGGCTACACCTTC.

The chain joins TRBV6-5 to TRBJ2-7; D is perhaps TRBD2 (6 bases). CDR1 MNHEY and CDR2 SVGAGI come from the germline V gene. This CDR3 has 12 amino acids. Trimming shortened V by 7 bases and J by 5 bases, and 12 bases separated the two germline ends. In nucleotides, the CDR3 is TGTGCCAGCACTAGCGAAGCGAACGAGCAGTACTTC. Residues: CASTSEANEQYF.

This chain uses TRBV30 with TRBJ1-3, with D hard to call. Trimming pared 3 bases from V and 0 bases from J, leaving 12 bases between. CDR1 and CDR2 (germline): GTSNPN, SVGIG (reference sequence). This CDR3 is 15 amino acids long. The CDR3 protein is CAWSGRGFSGNTIYF. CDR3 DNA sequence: TGTGCCTGGAGCGGAAGAGGATTCTCTGGAAACACCATATATTTT.

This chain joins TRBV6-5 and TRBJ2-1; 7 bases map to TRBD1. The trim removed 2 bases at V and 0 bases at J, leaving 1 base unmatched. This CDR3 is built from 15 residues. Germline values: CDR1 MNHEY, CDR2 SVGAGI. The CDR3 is CASSYDRDSYNEQFF. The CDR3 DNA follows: TGTGCCAGCAGTTACGACAGGGACTCCTACAATGAGCAGTTCTTC.

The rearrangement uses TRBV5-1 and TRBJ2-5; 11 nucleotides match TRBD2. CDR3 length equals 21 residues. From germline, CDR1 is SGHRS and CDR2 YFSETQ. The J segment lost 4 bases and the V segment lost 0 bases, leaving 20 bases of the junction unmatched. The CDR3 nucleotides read TGCGCCAGCAGCTTGGATACATTTCATAGCGGGAGGGCGGGCATTGTAGAGACCCAGTACTTC. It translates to CASSLDTFHSGRAGIVETQYF.

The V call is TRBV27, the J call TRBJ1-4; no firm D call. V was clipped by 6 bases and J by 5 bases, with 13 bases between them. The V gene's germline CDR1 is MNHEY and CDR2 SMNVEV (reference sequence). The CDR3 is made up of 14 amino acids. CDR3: CASRYSRGNEKLFF. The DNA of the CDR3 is TGTGCCAGCAGATACTCAAGAGGAAATGAAAAACTGTTTTTT.